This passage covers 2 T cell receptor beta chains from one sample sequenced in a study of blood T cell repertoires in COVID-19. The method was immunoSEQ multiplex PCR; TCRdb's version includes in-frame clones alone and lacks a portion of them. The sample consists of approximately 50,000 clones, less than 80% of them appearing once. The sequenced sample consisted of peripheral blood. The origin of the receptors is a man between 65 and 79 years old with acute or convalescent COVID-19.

CDR3: CASSLRSGAYRGDSTDTQYF. Here the CDR3 DNA reads TGCGCCAGCAGCTTGAGAAGTGGCGCATACAGGGGGGATAGCACAGATACGCAGTATTTT. The rearrangement joins TRBV5-1 to TRBJ2-3; the match to TRBD1 covers 8 bases. CDR1 SGHRS and CDR2 YFSETQ come from the germline V gene. V was pared by 1 base and J by 0 bases, with 16 bases of the junction left unmatched. The CDR3 extends over 20 amino acids.

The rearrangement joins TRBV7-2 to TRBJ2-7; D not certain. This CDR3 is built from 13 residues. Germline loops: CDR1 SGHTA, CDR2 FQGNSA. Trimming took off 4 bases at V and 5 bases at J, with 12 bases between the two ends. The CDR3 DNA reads TGTGCCAGCAGCTACCGCCGGGTCGACGAGCAGTACTTC. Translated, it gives CASSYRRVDEQYF.